These 10 T cell receptor beta chains were all obtained from the same sample, sequenced in a study of blood T cells in healthy people across ages. A second PCR of 7 to 11 cycles used a sample-barcoded 5' primer and a J-beta primer mix. TCRdb re-analysed the 5' RACE reads in MiXCR, keeping a single row per CDR3 protein. The sample has over a million distinct CDR3 sequences, 35% to 45% seen once. What was sequenced was blood. These TCRs come from a woman aged 18-29 years in good health.

As DNA, the CDR3 is TGTGCCAGCAGCCCAGGGGGCACCATGAACACTGAAGCTTTCTTT. Translating gives CASSPGGTMNTEAFF. This rearrangement joins TRBV7-9 to TRBJ1-1; 8 positions agree with TRBD1. Germline V gene lookup returns CDR1 SEHNR and CDR2 FQNEAQ (reference sequence). The CDR3 has 15 residues. Trimming cost V 5 bases and J 0 bases; bases outside gene matches: 5.

This rearrangement joins TRBV3-1 to TRBJ2-7; TRBD2 aligns across 9 bases. CDR3 length equals 16 residues. Per germline, CDR1 LGHDT and CDR2 YNNKEL (reference sequence). V dropped 1 base and J dropped 0; count of bases not matched to a gene: 4. The CDR3 loop reads CASSQGRLAVSYEQYF. The CDR3 DNA reads TGTGCCAGCAGCCAAGGGCGACTAGCGGTCTCCTACGAGCAGTACTTC.

V usage is TRBV29-1 and J usage is TRBJ2-7; 8 bases align to TRBD2. After removal of 6 bases from V and 4 bases from J, the junction contained 11 bases not matched to a gene. The germline gives CDR1 SQVTM, CDR2 ANQGSEA. The CDR3 spans 14 residues. The CDR3 DNA reads as TGCAGCGTGGGAGCGGGAGTGGCATCGTACGAGCAGTACTTC. Translation: CSVGAGVASYEQYF.

There are a few counts of this clonotype. This rearrangement joins TRBV20-1 to TRBJ1-4, with 7 bases identical to TRBD1. This CDR3 region has 14 residues. Germline CDR1 and CDR2: DFQATT and SNEGSKA (reference sequence). V shed 5 bases and J 4 bases; nucleotides not matched to a gene: 7. The CDR3 here is CSAYPGQINEKLFF. The CDR3 nucleotides read TGCAGTGCTTACCCGGGACAGATTAATGAAAAACTGTTTTTT.

The V and J genes are TRBV4-3 and TRBJ2-4, with 9 bases fitting TRBD2. This CDR3 has 19 residues. Germline V gene sequence: CDR1 LGHNA, CDR2 YSLEER. The V segment lost 0 bases and the J segment 0 bases; nucleotides outside the gene matches: 9. As DNA, the CDR3 is TGCGCCAGCAGCCAAGATAAGACTAGCGGCTCCTCAGCCAAAAACATTCAGTACTTC. This translates into CASSQDKTSGSSAKNIQYF.

This chain connects TRBV6-2 or TRBV6-3 to TRBJ1-2; no reliable D call. The CDR3 has 11 amino acids. Germline CDR1 and CDR2: MNHEY and SVGEGT. The V and J ends lost 6 bases and 7 bases respectively, with 9 bases between them. CDR3 region: CASSLPPGYTF. The CDR3, as DNA: TGTGCCAGCAGCCTTCCTCCTGGCTACACCTTC.

The chain uses TRBV7-2 and TRBJ2-5, with TRBD2 matching over 13 bases. The junction had 7 bases not matched to a gene; V was cut back by 4 bases and J by 5 bases. Germline CDR1 is SGHTA and CDR2 is FQGNSA. The CDR3 covers 16 residues. CDR3: CASSSVVTSGGETQYF. The CDR3 DNA is TGTGCCAGCAGCTCCGTCGTGACTAGCGGGGGGGAGACCCAGTACTTC.

This chain joins TRBV4-1 and TRBJ1-5; D ambiguous. Germline-derived CDR1 and CDR2 are MGHRA and YSYEKL. The CDR3 runs to 16 residues. Trimming cost V 0 bases and J 0 bases, with 9 bases left between them. The CDR3 protein is CASSQDLGYSNQPQHF. CDR3 bases: TGCGCCAGCAGCCAAGATTTGGGGTATAGCAATCAGCCCCAGCATTTT.

This clonotype appeared a few times. The chain carries TRBV2 and TRBJ1-2; no clear D gene. The V gene's germline CDR1 is SNHLY and CDR2 FYNNEI. There are 16 residues in the CDR3. Trimming left V 1 base short and J 5 bases short, with 17 bases between. CDR3 sequence reads: CASSEGLGPLYYGYTF. The CDR3 bases are TGTGCCAGCAGTGAAGGGCTTGGGCCACTATATTATGGCTACACCTTC.

With regard to this clonotype: Possible read error: a much larger clone is one base away. The chain employs TRBV20-1 and TRBJ2-7; possibly TRBD2 for D (5 bases). CDR1 and CDR2 (germline): DFQATT, SNEGSKA (reference sequence). CDR3 length equals 14 residues. V was cut by 3 bases and J by 3 bases, with 15 bases left in between. CDR3 nucleotides: TGCAGTGCTAGCGGACGAGCGGAGGTCTACGAGCAGTACTTC. Protein product: CSASGRAEVYEQYF.